Each of the 9 T cell receptor beta chains below was sequenced from the same sample in a study of Ad26.COV2.S vaccination and SARS-CoV-2 variants. Treatment denoted: approximately 18 received Ad26.COV2.S at low or high dose, single or two shots; about 5 received placebo; per-sample allocation not given. Collection of samples fell on day 63 after the first vaccine or placebo injection. Sequencing used immunoSEQ multiplex PCR; TCRdb keeps in-frame clones, though not all of them. The sample has some 350,000 clones; roughly 81% are singletons. Sequenced here: peripheral blood, sampled in a trial of Ad26.COV2.S vaccine versus placebo. These receptors originate from a person between 18 and 60 years old who received the Ad26.COV2.S COVID-19 vaccine or a placebo.

This clone has a single count. The gene calls are TRBV9 and TRBJ2-7, with TRBD2 as a possible D gene (7 bases). Trimming took off 0 bases at V and 6 bases at J, with 10 bases between the two ends. The CDR3 is 13 residues long. Germline V lookup: CDR1 SGDLS, CDR2 YYNGEE. The chain's CDR3 is CASSVVGGLEQYF. The CDR3 DNA reads as TGTGCCAGCAGCGTAGTGGGGGGGCTCGAGCAGTACTTC.

CDR3 residues: CASSRTDNEQFF. DNA for the CDR3: TGTGCCAGCTCCCGGACAGACAATGAGCAGTTCTTC. This chain uses TRBV18 with TRBJ2-1, with D possibly being TRBD1 (6 bases). Germline CDR1 reads KGHSH; CDR2 reads LQKENI. The CDR3 runs 12 residues. Trimming stripped 6 bases from V and 5 bases from J, with 8 bases between.

The chain is built from TRBV6-2 or TRBV6-3 and TRBJ2-7; D not certain. The germline V and J ends were trimmed by 2 bases and 6 bases, with 5 bases remaining between them. Germline-derived CDR1 and CDR2 are MNHEY and SVGEGT. This CDR3 has 11 residues. CDR3 in DNA: TGTGCCAGCAGTTACCTAGGCGAGCAGTACTTC. It encodes CASSYLGEQYF.

This chain joins TRBV30 and TRBJ1-2; tentative D call: TRBD1 (6 bases). V dropped 2 bases and J dropped 7 bases, with 11 bases sitting between them. Germline CDR1 reads GTSNPN; CDR2 reads SVGIG (reference sequence). This CDR3 has 12 residues. The CDR3 DNA is TGTGCCTGGAGTCGACAGGACGGTGGCTACACCTTC. Translation: CAWSRQDGGYTF.

This clone was seen a few times. The V gene is TRBV7-9, the J gene TRBJ2-1, with 11 bases fitting TRBD2. Per germline, CDR1 SEHNR and CDR2 FQNEAQ (reference sequence). CDR3 length: 15 residues. Trimming removed 4 bases from V and 7 bases from J; junction bases left unmatched: 6. CDR3 nucleotide sequence: TGTGCCAGCAGCTCCCCGAGACTAGCGGGAAATGAGCAGTTCTTC. It yields the protein CASSSPRLAGNEQFF. The whole variable domain, filled in from reference TRBV7-9 and TRBJ2-1, reads DTGVSQNPRHKITKRGQNVTFRCDPISEHNRLYWYRQTLGQGPEFLTYFQNEAQLEKSRLLSDRFSAERPKGSFSTLEIQRTEQGDSAMYLCASSSPRLAGNEQFFGPGTRLTVL.

A word on this clone: Other DNA sequences in the same sample also yield this CDR3. This chain uses TRBV19 with TRBJ2-2, with 8 bases matching TRBD1. The CDR3 is made up of 15 amino acids. Per germline, CDR1 LNHDA and CDR2 SQIVND (reference sequence). V lost 4 bases to trimming and J lost 1 base; unmatched junction nucleotides: 2. DNA of the CDR3: TGTGCCAGTAGTAGCAGGGGGCGGAACACCGGGGAGCTGTTTTTT. Its translation is CASSSRGRNTGELFF.

J is TRBJ2-5 and V is TRBV5-1; perhaps TRBD1 as D (5 bases). There are 16 residues in the CDR3. Trimming left V 0 bases short and J 1 base short, with 13 bases between. CDR1 and CDR2 (germline): SGHRS, YFSETQ. The chain's CDR3 is CASSLGRERGQETQYF. In nucleotides, the CDR3 is TGCGCCAGCAGCTTGGGCCGCGAAAGGGGCCAAGAGACCCAGTACTTC.

The V call is TRBV19, the J call TRBJ1-5; maybe TRBD1 (6 bases). Germline loops: CDR1 LNHDA, CDR2 SQIVND (reference sequence). The CDR3 length is 16 residues. V was clipped by 9 bases and J by 3 bases, with 21 bases between them. The CDR3 nucleotides read TGTGCCAGCAGCGAGGGGGGCGGTCGATACAATCAGCCCCAGCATTTT. Its protein is CASSEGGGRYNQPQHF.

This chain connects TRBV7-2 to TRBJ1-2; 7 bases agree with TRBD1. The J segment lost 3 bases and the V segment lost 0 bases, leaving 4 bases of the junction unmatched. CDR3 length: 15 amino acids. CDR1 and CDR2 (germline): SGHTA, FQGNSA. The CDR3 loop reads CASSLAGQTHYGYTF. The CDR3 region has the DNA TGTGCCAGCAGCTTAGCGGGACAGACTCACTATGGCTACACCTTC.